This is a list of T cell receptor beta chains from one sample in a study of T-cell reconstitution after alpha-beta-depleted transplantation in children. From the PCR reads, TCRdb called clonotypes with MiXCR, one entry per CDR3 protein. The sample shows 350,000 to 400,000 distinct CDR3 sequences, roughly 14% of them seen only once. The sample here was PBMCs, taken from the stem cell graft. These receptors were obtained from a human donor who donated a stem cell graft to a child with Fanconi anemia. CDR3s include the opening cysteine and the closing phenylalanine or tryptophan. Each record gives: CDR3 DNA, CDR3 protein, D gene, clone size, J gene, V gene. The D gene is left open where the match is weak. Clone sizes are given selectively: once, few, many, or a class where the clone is expanded.

CDR3nt: TGTGCCAGCAGCCGGGATTTTGAGACCCAGTACTTC; CDR3aa: CASSRDFETQYF; d_gene: .; abundance: few; j_gene: TRBJ2-5; v_gene: TRBV5-6
CDR3nt: TGCGCCAGCAGCTTGGAGGGACAGGGGGCCGCGGAGACCCAGTACTTC; CDR3aa: CASSLEGQGAAETQYF; d_gene: TRBD1; abundance: few; j_gene: TRBJ2-5; v_gene: TRBV5-1
CDR3nt: TGTGCCGCTACAGGGGGCGGAACGGCTTTCTTT; CDR3aa: CAATGGGTAFF; d_gene: TRBD1; abundance: few; j_gene: TRBJ1-1; v_gene: TRBV4-2
CDR3nt: TGCAGTGCTACGGGAGTAATGTACCATAGCAATCAGCCCCAGCATTTT; CDR3aa: CSATGVMYHSNQPQHF; d_gene: .; abundance: few; j_gene: TRBJ1-5; v_gene: TRBV20-1
CDR3nt: TGTGCCACCAGTGACGCGCCGGCCGGTACGCAGTATTTT; CDR3aa: CATSDAPAGTQYF; d_gene: .; abundance: few; j_gene: TRBJ2-3; v_gene: TRBV24-1
CDR3nt: TGCGCCAGCAGCCAAGGGGGAGGGACGGCCACAGATACGCAGTATTTT; CDR3aa: CASSQGGGTATDTQYF; d_gene: TRBD2; abundance: .; j_gene: TRBJ2-3; v_gene: TRBV4-3
CDR3nt: TGTGCCAGCACTGACCCCCGCTGGGGGGACACTGAAGCTTTCTTT; CDR3aa: CASTDPRWGDTEAFF; d_gene: .; abundance: many; j_gene: TRBJ1-1; v_gene: TRBV25-1
CDR3nt: TGCGCCAGCAGCTTCCCACCGGGACAGGGGGCGAGGACTGAAGCTTTCTTT; CDR3aa: CASSFPPGQGARTEAFF; d_gene: TRBD1; abundance: few; j_gene: TRBJ1-1; v_gene: TRBV5-1
CDR3nt: TGTGCCAGCAGTTTGAAGGACCACCCACAAGAGACCCAGTACTTC; CDR3aa: CASSLKDHPQETQYF; d_gene: .; abundance: .; j_gene: TRBJ2-5; v_gene: TRBV27
CDR3nt: TGTGCCAGCAGCCCAGGGACCTTTAATGAGCAGTTCTTC; CDR3aa: CASSPGTFNEQFF; d_gene: .; abundance: .; j_gene: TRBJ2-1; v_gene: TRBV5-5
CDR3nt: TGTGCCAGCAGTCCAAGTGGCTTTCAAAATCAGCCCCAGCATTTT; CDR3aa: CASSPSGFQNQPQHF; d_gene: .; abundance: many; j_gene: TRBJ1-5; v_gene: TRBV28
CDR3nt: TGTGCCAGCAGTTTTCGGAAGAGTCAGCCCCAGCATTTT; CDR3aa: CASSFRKSQPQHF; d_gene: .; abundance: many; j_gene: TRBJ1-5; v_gene: TRBV12-3/TRBV12-4
CDR3nt: TGTGCCAGCAGTGATCAGCGGGGACAGCCCCAGCATTTT; CDR3aa: CASSDQRGQPQHF; d_gene: .; abundance: many; j_gene: TRBJ1-5; v_gene: TRBV2
CDR3nt: TGTGCCAGCAGAGTTGGTCAGGCGGACTACAATGAGCAGTTCTTC; CDR3aa: CASRVGQADYNEQFF; d_gene: .; abundance: .; j_gene: TRBJ2-1; v_gene: TRBV4-2
CDR3nt: TGCGCCAGCAGCCAAGGGGGAAGTGACGGTTACAATGAGCAGTTCTTC; CDR3aa: CASSQGGSDGYNEQFF; d_gene: .; abundance: .; j_gene: TRBJ2-1; v_gene: TRBV4-1
CDR3nt: TGCAGTGCTGAAGTCACCGGGGAGCTGTTTTTT; CDR3aa: CSAEVTGELFF; d_gene: .; abundance: few; j_gene: TRBJ2-2; v_gene: TRBV20-1
CDR3nt: TGTGCCAGCAGCTTAGAGGACAGGGTCACCGGGGAGCTGTTTTTT; CDR3aa: CASSLEDRVTGELFF; d_gene: TRBD1; abundance: few; j_gene: TRBJ2-2; v_gene: TRBV7-2
CDR3nt: TGCAGCGTTGGGGCAGGGGGGTACACTGAAGCTTTCTTT; CDR3aa: CSVGAGGYTEAFF; d_gene: TRBD1; abundance: few; j_gene: TRBJ1-1; v_gene: TRBV29-1
CDR3nt: TGTGCCAGCATGACGGACAGGGACAATGAGCAGTTCTTC; CDR3aa: CASMTDRDNEQFF; d_gene: TRBD1; abundance: medium-sized; j_gene: TRBJ2-1; v_gene: TRBV2
CDR3nt: TGTGCCACCAGTGACCCGACTAGCGGGGGGGGCGGTGAGCAGTTCTTC; CDR3aa: CATSDPTSGGGGEQFF; d_gene: TRBD2; abundance: .; j_gene: TRBJ2-1; v_gene: TRBV24-1
CDR3nt: TGTGCCATCAGTGCGCTCAGCTACGAGCAGTACTTC; CDR3aa: CAISALSYEQYF; d_gene: .; abundance: few; j_gene: TRBJ2-7; v_gene: TRBV10-3
CDR3nt: TGCGCCAGCAGCCAAGATCTTACAGGAGGATTAATAGGGTATGGCTACACCTTC; CDR3aa: CASSQDLTGGLIGYGYTF; d_gene: .; abundance: few; j_gene: TRBJ1-2; v_gene: TRBV4-3
CDR3nt: TGCGCCAGCAGCCCATCAGACACAGATACGCAGTATTTT; CDR3aa: CASSPSDTDTQYF; d_gene: .; abundance: few; j_gene: TRBJ2-3; v_gene: TRBV5-1
CDR3nt: TGTGCCATCAGTGGACAGGGTGGAGTTGAAAAACTGTTTTTT; CDR3aa: CAISGQGGVEKLFF; d_gene: TRBD1; abundance: few; j_gene: TRBJ1-4; v_gene: TRBV10-3
CDR3nt: TGTGCCATCAGTGAGGGACAGGACCCTAGCACAGATACGCAGTATTTT; CDR3aa: CAISEGQDPSTDTQYF; d_gene: TRBD1; abundance: .; j_gene: TRBJ2-3; v_gene: TRBV10-3
CDR3nt: TGCGCCAGCAGCCTCCCGACTAGCGGGGGGGCCAATGAGCAGTTCTTC; CDR3aa: CASSLPTSGGANEQFF; d_gene: TRBD2; abundance: .; j_gene: TRBJ2-1; v_gene: TRBV5-1
CDR3nt: TGTGCCAGCAGTTATGGAAAGGACACACAAGAGACCCAGTACTTC; CDR3aa: CASSYGKDTQETQYF; d_gene: .; abundance: .; j_gene: TRBJ2-5; v_gene: TRBV6-5
CDR3nt: TGCGCCAGCAGCTTGGTGTCAGGGGCAGTGGGTGAGCAGTTCTTC; CDR3aa: CASSLVSGAVGEQFF; d_gene: .; abundance: many; j_gene: TRBJ2-1; v_gene: TRBV5-1
CDR3nt: TGTGCCAGCAGTTTCAGGACAGGGTACAATCAGCCCCAGCATTTT; CDR3aa: CASSFRTGYNQPQHF; d_gene: TRBD1; abundance: .; j_gene: TRBJ1-5; v_gene: TRBV12-3/TRBV12-4
CDR3nt: TGCGCCAGCAGCCAAGAAGAGGAATACAATGAGCAGTTCTTC; CDR3aa: CASSQEEEYNEQFF; d_gene: .; abundance: few; j_gene: TRBJ2-1; v_gene: TRBV4-3
CDR3nt: TGTGCCAGCAGTATTCTACAGGGCGGGGAGACCCAGTACTTC; CDR3aa: CASSILQGGETQYF; d_gene: .; abundance: few; j_gene: TRBJ2-5; v_gene: TRBV5-5
CDR3nt: TGTGCCAGCACCGATAGTCGCAATGAGCAGTTCTTC; CDR3aa: CASTDSRNEQFF; d_gene: .; abundance: many; j_gene: TRBJ2-1; v_gene: TRBV12-3/TRBV12-4
CDR3nt: TGTGCCAGCAGCTTAGCATACACAGATACGCAGTATTTT; CDR3aa: CASSLAYTDTQYF; d_gene: .; abundance: many; j_gene: TRBJ2-3; v_gene: TRBV7-2
CDR3nt: TGTGCCAGCAGTCCAACCGGCCAGGGGAACACTGAAGCTTTCTTT; CDR3aa: CASSPTGQGNTEAFF; d_gene: .; abundance: .; j_gene: TRBJ1-1; v_gene: TRBV12-3/TRBV12-4
CDR3nt: TGTGCCAGCTCACCTACAGGGAAAGATCAGCCCCAGCATTTT; CDR3aa: CASSPTGKDQPQHF; d_gene: .; abundance: few; j_gene: TRBJ1-5; v_gene: TRBV18
CDR3nt: TGTGCCAGCAGCACAGTTTTAGGTGGCACCATATATTTT; CDR3aa: CASSTVLGGTIYF; d_gene: .; abundance: few; j_gene: TRBJ1-3; v_gene: TRBV12-3/TRBV12-4
CDR3nt: TGCGCCAGCAGCGCTCTTGAAAGGGAAGGCACTGAAGCTTTCTTT; CDR3aa: CASSALEREGTEAFF; d_gene: .; abundance: .; j_gene: TRBJ1-1; v_gene: TRBV5-1
CDR3nt: TGTGCCAGCAGCCAATTAAGGGCGGGAGATAGGGATACGCAGTATTTT; CDR3aa: CASSQLRAGDRDTQYF; d_gene: TRBD2; abundance: .; j_gene: TRBJ2-3; v_gene: TRBV3-1
CDR3nt: TGTGCCAGCAGCGTCGGTGATAATTCACCCCTCCACTTT; CDR3aa: CASSVGDNSPLHF; d_gene: .; abundance: .; j_gene: TRBJ1-6; v_gene: TRBV9
CDR3nt: TGCAGTGCTAGAGTCAGGGTCGACGGCGGCAAAAACATTCAGTACTTC; CDR3aa: CSARVRVDGGKNIQYF; d_gene: .; abundance: .; j_gene: TRBJ2-4; v_gene: TRBV20-1
CDR3nt: TGTGCCAGCAGCTTAACTATCGGGCAGCCTAATGAAAAACTGTTTTTT; CDR3aa: CASSLTIGQPNEKLFF; d_gene: .; abundance: .; j_gene: TRBJ1-4; v_gene: TRBV7-9
CDR3nt: TGCAGTGCCACACTCACGACCGGGGAAGAGACCCAGTACTTC; CDR3aa: CSATLTTGEETQYF; d_gene: .; abundance: .; j_gene: TRBJ2-5; v_gene: TRBV20-1
CDR3nt: TGTGCCAGCAGCTACGCAAGACAGACCTACGAGCAGTACTTC; CDR3aa: CASSYARQTYEQYF; d_gene: .; abundance: .; j_gene: TRBJ2-7; v_gene: TRBV7-8
CDR3nt: TGTGCCAGCCTGGAGAGGGGTCAGCCCCAGCATTTT; CDR3aa: CASLERGQPQHF; d_gene: .; abundance: many; j_gene: TRBJ1-5; v_gene: TRBV28
CDR3nt: TGCGCCAGCAGCCAAGAATTGCAGGCGACCTACTATGGCTACACCTTC; CDR3aa: CASSQELQATYYGYTF; d_gene: .; abundance: .; j_gene: TRBJ1-2; v_gene: TRBV4-3
CDR3nt: TGTGCCAGCAGCTTACTCAGGAACACCGGGGAGCTGTTTTTT; CDR3aa: CASSLLRNTGELFF; d_gene: .; abundance: many; j_gene: TRBJ2-2; v_gene: TRBV7-9
CDR3nt: TGTGCCACCAGCGATCGACAGGGGCGGGAGACCCAGTACTTC; CDR3aa: CATSDRQGRETQYF; d_gene: TRBD1; abundance: .; j_gene: TRBJ2-5; v_gene: TRBV24-1
CDR3nt: TGCAGTGCTAGGTACAGGGATTCCTACGAGCAGTACTTC; CDR3aa: CSARYRDSYEQYF; d_gene: .; abundance: .; j_gene: TRBJ2-7; v_gene: TRBV20-1
CDR3nt: TGCGCCAGCAGCTTGGAGGGAGGGTTATCCTACAATGAGCAGTTCTTC; CDR3aa: CASSLEGGLSYNEQFF; d_gene: TRBD2; abundance: .; j_gene: TRBJ2-1; v_gene: TRBV5-1
CDR3nt: TGTGCCAGCAGCCAAGTCCCGGGACAGGGGAATACGCAGTATTTT; CDR3aa: CASSQVPGQGNTQYF; d_gene: TRBD1; abundance: .; j_gene: TRBJ2-3; v_gene: TRBV6-1
CDR3nt: TGTGCCAGCTCATCGGACACAGACAATGAGCAGTTCTTC; CDR3aa: CASSSDTDNEQFF; d_gene: .; abundance: few; j_gene: TRBJ2-1; v_gene: TRBV18
CDR3nt: TGTGCCAGCAGCTTTCGAGAGAATTATGGCTACACCTTC; CDR3aa: CASSFRENYGYTF; d_gene: .; abundance: .; j_gene: TRBJ1-2; v_gene: TRBV11-2
CDR3nt: TGTGCCAGCAGAGTTGGACAGCCCTCAAACACTGAAGCTTTCTTT; CDR3aa: CASRVGQPSNTEAFF; d_gene: .; abundance: .; j_gene: TRBJ1-1; v_gene: TRBV2
CDR3nt: TGCAGCGTTGATTTGCCCGGCGGTGGTGGGGCCAACGTCCTGACTTTC; CDR3aa: CSVDLPGGGGANVLTF; d_gene: .; abundance: few; j_gene: TRBJ2-6; v_gene: TRBV29-1